A single sample gave rise to the 6 T cell receptor beta chains below, sequenced in a study of blood T cell repertoires in COVID-19. Sequencing was performed with immunoSEQ multiplex PCR; in TCRdb, only in-frame clones are kept and a portion is missing. Of about 46,000 clones in the sample, 88% are singletons; the top ten hold 7% to 9%. The sample was peripheral blood. All receptors come from a man in his fifties or sixties with acute or convalescent COVID-19.

The chain is built from TRBV4-2 and TRBJ2-7; 10 positions match TRBD2. CDR1 and CDR2 from the germline V gene are LGHNA and YNFKEQ. V was pared by 3 bases and J by 4 bases, with 6 bases of the junction left unmatched. The CDR3 sequence is 15 residues long. The CDR3 spells CASSQGSGGGYEQYF. The CDR3, as DNA: TGTGCCAGCAGCCAGGGAAGCGGGGGGGGTTACGAGCAGTACTTC.

The V call is TRBV7-9, the J call TRBJ1-6, with 7 positions matching TRBD1. The CDR3 totals 13 residues. Germline CDR1 SEHNR, CDR2 FQNEAQ (reference sequence). V shed 5 bases, J shed 8 bases, and the junction held 3 bases outside the gene matches. This CDR3 is CASSVTGDSPLHF. Here the CDR3 DNA reads TGTGCCAGCAGCGTTACAGGGGATTCACCCCTCCACTTT.

The chain uses TRBV27 and TRBJ2-7, with D possibly TRBD2 on 6 matching bases. Germline assignment: CDR1 MNHEY and CDR2 SMNVEV (reference sequence). CDR3 length: 15 residues. V dropped 4 bases and J dropped 0 bases, with 13 bases sitting between them. The CDR3 region is CASSSPGVASYEQYF. In nucleotides, the CDR3 is TGTGCCAGCAGTTCCCCGGGGGTTGCCTCCTACGAGCAGTACTTC.

This chain joins TRBV7-2 and TRBJ1-1; 7 bases match TRBD1. V was pared by 5 bases and J by 1 base, with 1 base of the junction left unmatched. The CDR3 has 13 amino acids. The germline V gene encodes CDR1 SGHTA and CDR2 FQGNSA. The CDR3 region has the DNA TGTGCCAGCAGCCGGGACAGGAACACTGAAGCTTTCTTT. It encodes CASSRDRNTEAFF.

The genes are TRBV4-3 and TRBJ1-6, with TRBD1 identical over 7 bases. The CDR3 runs 15 residues. J lost 0 bases, V lost 6 bases, and 2 bases had no gene match. Germline CDR1 LGHNA, CDR2 YSLEER. The CDR3 DNA reads TGCGCCAGCAGACGGGACAGCTCCTATAATTCACCCCTCCACTTT. As protein: CASRRDSSYNSPLHF.

The chain recombines TRBV9 with TRBJ2-5; 7 nucleotides match TRBD2. Trimming removed 4 bases from V and 5 bases from J; junction bases left unmatched: 11. Germline V gene lookup returns CDR1 SGDLS and CDR2 YYNGEE. The CDR3 loop spans 15 amino acids. The CDR3: CASSPPGLNGETQYF. The CDR3 bases are TGTGCCAGCAGCCCACCGGGACTAAACGGCGAGACCCAGTACTTC.